Sequencing of this TCR beta chain was carried out in a study of T-cell reconstitution after alpha-beta-depleted transplantation in children. Study outcomes and limitations: T-cell counts and diversity were attributed mostly to newly produced T cells one year after transplant. Reportedly, alpha-beta T cells present about two months post-transplant originated from several hundred expanded clones of graft origin. Elevated TCRbeta diversity at day 60 was traced, in some patients, to surviving recipient T cells and thymic progenitors.

This clonotype has ten or more counts. The antigen remains unidentified. Using unique molecular identifiers, the investigators prepared the TCRbeta library. TCRdb re-called the PCR reads through MiXCR, storing one row per CDR3 protein. Here the sample spans some 300,000 distinct CDR3 sequences, just over 7.5% being singletons. The receptor's source is a female patient aged 2-15 years who had a stem cell transplant for Fanconi anemia, so the T cells may come from the graft donor. This sample comprised peripheral blood, obtained 360 days after TCRalphabeta/CD19-depleted stem cell transplant.

CDR3 nucleotides: TGTGCCAGCAGCCACCTTACTAGCGGGGGACAGTTCTTC. This gives the protein CASSHLTSGGQFF. V is TRBV3-1 and J is TRBJ2-1; 11 bases are a match to TRBD2. Germline loops: CDR1 LGHDT, CDR2 YNNKEL (reference sequence). The ends lost 3 bases at V and 13 bases at J; junction bases unmatched: 5. The length of the CDR3 is 13 residues.